The TCR beta chain under discussion was sequenced for a study of blood T cells in healthy people across ages. The authors ran a second PCR of roughly 6 to 12 cycles using a sample-barcoded 5' primer and a J-beta primer mix. One entry per CDR3 protein results from TCRdb running MiXCR on the 5' RACE reads. Of approximately 900,000 distinct CDR3 sequences listed, around 29% are singletons. Trimming took 0 bases from V and 3 from J, leaving 9 bases between them. The germline V gene encodes CDR1 SGDLS and CDR2 YYNGEE. This CDR3 is built from 14 residues. This clonotype was seen a few times. These data also formed part of another study, on T cells of mothers and their children.

J is TRBJ1-1 and V is TRBV9; D is undetermined. The sample consisted of blood. The source of this sequence is a woman aged 40 to 49 in good health. The CDR3: CASSVDGIHTEAFF. The CDR3 nucleotides are TGTGCCAGCAGCGTAGACGGGATTCACACTGAAGCTTTCTTT.